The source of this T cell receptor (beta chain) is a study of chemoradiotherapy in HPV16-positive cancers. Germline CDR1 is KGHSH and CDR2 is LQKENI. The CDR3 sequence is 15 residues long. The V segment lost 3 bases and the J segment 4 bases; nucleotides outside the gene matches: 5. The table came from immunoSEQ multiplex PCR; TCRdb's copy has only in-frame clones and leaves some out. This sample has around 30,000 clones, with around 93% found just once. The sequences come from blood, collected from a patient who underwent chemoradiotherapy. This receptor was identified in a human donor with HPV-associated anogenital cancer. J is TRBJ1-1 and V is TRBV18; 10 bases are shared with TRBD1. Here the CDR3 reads CASSPRTGGGTEAFF. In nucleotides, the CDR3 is TGTGCCAGCTCACCTAGGACAGGGGGAGGCACTGAAGCTTTCTTT.